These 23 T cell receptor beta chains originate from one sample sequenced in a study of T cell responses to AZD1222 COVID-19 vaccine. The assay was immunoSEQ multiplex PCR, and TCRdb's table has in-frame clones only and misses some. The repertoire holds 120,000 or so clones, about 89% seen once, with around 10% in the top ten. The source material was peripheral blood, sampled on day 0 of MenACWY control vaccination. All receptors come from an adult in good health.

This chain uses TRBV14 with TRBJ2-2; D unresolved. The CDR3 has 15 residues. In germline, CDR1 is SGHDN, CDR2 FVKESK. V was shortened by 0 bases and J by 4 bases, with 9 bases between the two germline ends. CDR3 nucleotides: TGTGCCAGCAGCCAAGATCTTAAGGGCACCGGGGAGCTGTTTTTT. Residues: CASSQDLKGTGELFF.

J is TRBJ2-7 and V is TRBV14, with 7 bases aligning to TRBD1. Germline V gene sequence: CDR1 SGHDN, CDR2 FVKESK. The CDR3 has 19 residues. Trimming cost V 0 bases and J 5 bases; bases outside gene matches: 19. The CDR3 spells CASSQDLRLGWTGLDEQYF. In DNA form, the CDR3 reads TGTGCCAGCAGCCAAGATTTAAGGCTGGGTTGGACAGGCCTCGACGAGCAGTACTTC.

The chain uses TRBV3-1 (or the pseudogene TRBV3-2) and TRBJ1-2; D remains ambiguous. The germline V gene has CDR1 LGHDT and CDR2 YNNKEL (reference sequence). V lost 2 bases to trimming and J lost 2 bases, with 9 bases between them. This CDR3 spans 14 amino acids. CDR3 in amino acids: CASSQSQRNYGYTF. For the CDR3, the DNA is TGTGCCAGCAGCCAAAGCCAGAGGAACTATGGCTACACCTTC.

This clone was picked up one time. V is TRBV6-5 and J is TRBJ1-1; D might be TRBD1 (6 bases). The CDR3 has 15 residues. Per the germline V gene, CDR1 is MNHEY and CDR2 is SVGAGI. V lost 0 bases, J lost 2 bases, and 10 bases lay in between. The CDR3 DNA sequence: TGTGCCAGCAGTTACTCACAGGGACCAAACACTGAAGCTTTCTTT. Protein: CASSYSQGPNTEAFF.

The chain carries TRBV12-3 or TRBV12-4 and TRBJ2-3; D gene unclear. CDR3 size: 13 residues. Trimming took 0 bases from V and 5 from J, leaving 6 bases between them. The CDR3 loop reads CASSLALLDTQYF. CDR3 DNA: TGTGCCAGCAGTTTAGCGCTCCTAGATACGCAGTATTTT.

CDR3 in amino acids: CASSGGATGNTIYF. The CDR3 DNA reads TGCGCCAGCAGTGGCGGGGCTACTGGAAACACCATATATTTT. The rearrangement links TRBV10-2 to TRBJ1-3, with D possibly TRBD1 on 5 matching bases. This CDR3 is built from 14 residues. Germline CDR1 reads WSHSY; CDR2 reads SAAADI. V lost 4 bases and J 2 bases, leaving 9 bases between the germline ends.

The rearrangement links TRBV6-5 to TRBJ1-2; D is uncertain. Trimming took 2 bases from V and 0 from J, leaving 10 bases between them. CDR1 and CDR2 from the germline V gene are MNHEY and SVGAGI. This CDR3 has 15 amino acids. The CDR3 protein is CASSYEQRSNYGYTF. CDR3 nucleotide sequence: TGTGCCAGCAGTTACGAACAAAGGTCTAACTATGGCTACACCTTC.

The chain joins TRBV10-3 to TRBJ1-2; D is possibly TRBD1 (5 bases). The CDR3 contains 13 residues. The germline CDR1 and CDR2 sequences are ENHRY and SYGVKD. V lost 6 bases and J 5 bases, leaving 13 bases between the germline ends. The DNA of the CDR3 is TGTGCCATCAGCCGGGACGAGCAATATGGCTACACCTTC. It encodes CAISRDEQYGYTF.

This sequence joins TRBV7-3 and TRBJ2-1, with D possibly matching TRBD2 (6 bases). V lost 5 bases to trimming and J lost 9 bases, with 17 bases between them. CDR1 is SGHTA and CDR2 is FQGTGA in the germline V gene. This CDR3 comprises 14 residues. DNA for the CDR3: TGTGCCAGCAGCGAAAGGAGGGAGTCAAGTGAGCAGTTCTTC. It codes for CASSERRESSEQFF.

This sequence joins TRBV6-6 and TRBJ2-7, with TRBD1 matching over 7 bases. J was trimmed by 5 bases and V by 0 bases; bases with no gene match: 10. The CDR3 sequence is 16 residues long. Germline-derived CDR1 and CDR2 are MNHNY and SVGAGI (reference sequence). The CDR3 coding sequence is TGTGCCAGCAGTTACTCGGATGGCAGGGGACAGAACGAGCAGTACTTC. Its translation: CASSYSDGRGQNEQYF.

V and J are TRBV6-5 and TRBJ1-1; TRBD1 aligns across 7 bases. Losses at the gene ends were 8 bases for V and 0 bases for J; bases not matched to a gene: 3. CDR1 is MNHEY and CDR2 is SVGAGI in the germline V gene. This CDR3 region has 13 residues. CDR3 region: CASWDSMNTEAFF. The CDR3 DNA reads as TGTGCCAGCTGGGACAGTATGAACACTGAAGCTTTCTTT.

CDR3 protein: CASSQRSGTDYEQYF. DNA for the CDR3: TGTGCCAGCAGCCAACGGAGTGGGACAGACTACGAGCAGTACTTC. The V gene is TRBV14, the J gene TRBJ2-7, with 7 bases identical to TRBD1. V shed 2 bases and J 3 bases; nucleotides not matched to a gene: 7. CDR3 length equals 15 residues. The germline gives CDR1 SGHDN, CDR2 FVKESK. The full variable domain, with the rest looked up from reference TRBV14 and TRBJ2-7, is EAGVTQFPSHSVIEKGQTVTLRCDPISGHDNLYWYRRVMGKEIKFLLHFVKESKQDESGMPNNRFLAERTGGTYSTLKVQPAELEDSGVYFCASSQRSGTDYEQYFGPGTRLTVT.

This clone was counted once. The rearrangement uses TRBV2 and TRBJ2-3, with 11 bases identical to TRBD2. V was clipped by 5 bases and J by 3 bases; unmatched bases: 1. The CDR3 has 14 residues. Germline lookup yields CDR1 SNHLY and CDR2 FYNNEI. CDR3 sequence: CASSLAGGTDTQYF. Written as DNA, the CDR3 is TGTGCCAGCAGTTTAGCGGGAGGGACAGATACGCAGTATTTT.

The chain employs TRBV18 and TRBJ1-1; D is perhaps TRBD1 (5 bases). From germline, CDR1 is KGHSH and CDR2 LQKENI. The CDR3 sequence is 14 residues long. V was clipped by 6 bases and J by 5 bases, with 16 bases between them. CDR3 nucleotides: TGTGCCAGCTCCCCCCGTAAGGGGCGAACTGAAGCTTTCTTT. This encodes CASSPRKGRTEAFF.

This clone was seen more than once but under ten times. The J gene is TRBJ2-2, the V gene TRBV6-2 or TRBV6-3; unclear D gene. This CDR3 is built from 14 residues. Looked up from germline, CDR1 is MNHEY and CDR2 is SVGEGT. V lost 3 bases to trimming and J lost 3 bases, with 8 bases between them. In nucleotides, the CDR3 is TGTGCCAGCAGTTATGACCACTACACCGGGGAGCTGTTTTTT. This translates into CASSYDHYTGELFF.

This CDR3 is CATSDFSSGYEQYF. Here the CDR3 DNA reads TGTGCCACCAGTGATTTCTCTAGCGGGTACGAGCAGTACTTC. This rearrangement joins TRBV24-1 to TRBJ2-7; 8 bases agree with TRBD2. Germline CDR1 is KGHDR and CDR2 is SFDVKD. The CDR3 covers 14 residues. J gave up 4 bases and V 1 base, and 2 bases lay outside the gene matches.

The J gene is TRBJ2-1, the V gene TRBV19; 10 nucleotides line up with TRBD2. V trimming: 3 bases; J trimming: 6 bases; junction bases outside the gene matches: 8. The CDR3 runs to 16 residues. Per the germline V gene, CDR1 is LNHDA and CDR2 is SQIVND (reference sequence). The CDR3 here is CASSIWASGSTNEQFF. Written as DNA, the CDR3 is TGTGCCAGTAGTATTTGGGCTAGCGGGAGTACCAATGAGCAGTTCTTC. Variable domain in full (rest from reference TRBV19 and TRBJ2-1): DGGITQSPKYLFRKEGQNVTLSCEQNLNHDAMYWYRQDPGQGLRLIYYSQIVNDFQKGDIAEGYSVSREKKESFPLTVTSAQKNPTAFYLCASSIWASGSTNEQFFGPGTRLTVL.

CDR3 loop: CASRDLINEKLFF. The CDR3 coding sequence is TGTGCCAGCAGGGACCTTATTAATGAAAAACTGTTTTTT. The chain is built from TRBV6-6 and TRBJ1-4; D ambiguous. This CDR3 has 13 amino acids. Trimming left V 6 bases short and J 4 bases short, with 9 bases between. The germline V gene encodes CDR1 MNHNY and CDR2 SVGAGI (reference sequence).

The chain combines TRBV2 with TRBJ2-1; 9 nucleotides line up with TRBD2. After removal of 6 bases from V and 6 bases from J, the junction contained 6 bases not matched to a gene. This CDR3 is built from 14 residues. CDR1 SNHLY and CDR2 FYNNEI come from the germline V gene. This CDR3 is CASRISGSRNEQFF. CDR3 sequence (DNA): TGTGCCAGCAGGATTAGCGGGAGTCGCAATGAGCAGTTCTTC.

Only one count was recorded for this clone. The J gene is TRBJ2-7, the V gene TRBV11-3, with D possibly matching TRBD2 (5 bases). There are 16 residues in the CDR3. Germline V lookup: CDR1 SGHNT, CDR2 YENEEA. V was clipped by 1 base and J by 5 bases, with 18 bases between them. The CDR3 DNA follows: TGTGCCAGCAGCTTAGTATATCAGCCAGGTAGCGACGAGCAGTACTTC. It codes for CASSLVYQPGSDEQYF.

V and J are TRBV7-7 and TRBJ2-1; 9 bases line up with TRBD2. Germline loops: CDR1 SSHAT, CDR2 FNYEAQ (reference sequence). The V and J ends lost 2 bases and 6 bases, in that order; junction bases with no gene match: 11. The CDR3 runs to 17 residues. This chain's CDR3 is CASSLRVTSGVVNEQFF. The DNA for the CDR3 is TGTGCCAGCAGCTTACGCGTGACTAGCGGCGTTGTCAATGAGCAGTTCTTC.

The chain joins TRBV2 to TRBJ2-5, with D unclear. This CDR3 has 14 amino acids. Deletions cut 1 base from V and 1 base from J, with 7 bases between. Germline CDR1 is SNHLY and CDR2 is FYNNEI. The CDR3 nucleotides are TGTGCCAGCAGTGAAGGCCGCGCCCAAGAGACCCAGTACTTC. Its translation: CASSEGRAQETQYF.

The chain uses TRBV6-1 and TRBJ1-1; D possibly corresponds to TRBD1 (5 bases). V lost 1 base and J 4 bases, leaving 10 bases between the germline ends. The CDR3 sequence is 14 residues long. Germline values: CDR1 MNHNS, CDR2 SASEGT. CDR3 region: CASSEEGRATEAFF. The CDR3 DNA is TGTGCCAGCAGTGAAGAGGGGAGGGCCACTGAAGCTTTCTTT.